This TCR beta chain was identified during a study of sequential checkpoint blockade in melanoma. Specified treatment: randomized to nivolumab then ipilimumab (arm A) or the reverse (arm B). From thawed PBMCs, live CD3+CD8+ cells negative for CD19 and CD56 were sorted. This clone was observed a handful of times. Germline V CDR1 and CDR2: MGHRA, YSYEKL. Between the trimmed V and J ends, which lost 2 bases and 3 bases, there was a span of 8 bases. There are 13 residues in the CDR3. Method: immunoSEQ multiplex PCR; TCRdb's copy keeps in-frame clones and lacks some. The sample consists of 13,000 to 15,000 clones, around 48% of them appearing once.

This sequence joins TRBV4-1 and TRBJ2-7; no clear D gene. This receptor was taken from a human donor with melanoma. The sequences come from CD8+ T cells sorted from blood (inferred from file names), collected from a patient given nivolumab and ipilimumab in sequence. CDR3 amino acids: CASSQSIYYEQYF. The CDR3, as DNA: TGCGCCAGCAGCCAAAGCATCTACTACGAGCAGTACTTC.